These 4 T cell receptor beta chains were all obtained from the same sample, sequenced in a study of blood T cell repertoires in COVID-19. Clones were read by immunoSEQ multiplex PCR, and TCRdb kept only the in-frame ones, dropping some. The table includes about 240,000 clones, roughly nine tenths detected once. Sequences were obtained from peripheral blood. The receptors come from a man aged 55-75 years who had recovered from COVID-19.

The chain couples TRBV5-1 to TRBJ1-5; D not resolved. There are 14 residues in the CDR3. V was trimmed by 5 bases and J by 1 base, leaving 10 bases between them. Germline V CDR1 and CDR2: SGHRS, YFSETQ. The CDR3 sequence is CASRADGSNQPQHF. As DNA, the CDR3 is TGCGCCAGCAGGGCAGACGGGAGCAATCAGCCCCAGCATTTT.

V is TRBV6-1 and J is TRBJ1-6; 7 nucleotides match TRBD1. Per the germline V gene, CDR1 is MNHNS and CDR2 is SASEGT. The CDR3 has 16 amino acids. The V segment lost 4 bases and the J segment 8 bases; nucleotides outside the gene matches: 11. Written as DNA, the CDR3 is TGTGCCAGCAGTGTGGACAGGTCTCATCGGTATTCACCCCTCCACTTT. Translation: CASSVDRSHRYSPLHF.

CDR3 loop: CASSSRPSHSYNEQFF. CDR3 in DNA: TGTGCCAGCAGTTCCCGACCTAGCCACTCCTACAATGAGCAGTTCTTC. The V gene is TRBV28, the J gene TRBJ2-1, with a tentative D call TRBD2 (5 bases). This CDR3 is 16 amino acids long. From germline, CDR1 is MDHEN and CDR2 SYDVKM. V was cut by 4 bases and J by 0 bases, with 13 bases left in between. The variable domain in full, completed from reference TRBV28 and TRBJ2-1, reads DVKVTQSSRYLVKRTGEKVFLECVQDMDHENMFWYRQDPGLGLRLIYFSYDVKMKEKGDIPEGYSVSREKKERFSLILESASTNQTSMYLCASSSRPSHSYNEQFFGPGTRLTVL.

This clone came up once. The V call is TRBV28, the J call TRBJ1-6; 9 positions match TRBD1. Trimming removed 5 bases from V and 5 bases from J; junction bases left unmatched: 16. The CDR3 is 19 residues long. Germline assignment: CDR1 MDHEN and CDR2 SYDVKM. DNA of the CDR3: TGTGCCAGCAGTCTCCCACCCTACAGACAGGGGGTCCATAATTCACCCCTCCACTTT. As protein: CASSLPPYRQGVHNSPLHF. Looking up the rest from reference TRBV28 and TRBJ1-6 gives the full variable domain: DVKVTQSSRYLVKRTGEKVFLECVQDMDHENMFWYRQDPGLGLRLIYFSYDVKMKEKGDIPEGYSVSREKKERFSLILESASTNQTSMYLCASSLPPYRQGVHNSPLHFGNGTRLTVT.